These 27 T cell receptor beta chains share one sample of origin, sequenced in a study of blood T cell repertoires in COVID-19. Repertoires were generated with immunoSEQ multiplex PCR, while TCRdb's copy carries only in-frame clones and drops some. The table lists roughly 120,000 clones, 65% to 85% of them singletons, with roughly 1.8% in the top ten. The sample consisted of peripheral blood. The receptors were sampled from a man in his 70s with acute or convalescent COVID-19.

This chain joins TRBV4-1 and TRBJ1-4; tentative D call: TRBD1 (6 bases). V lost 6 bases to trimming and J lost 4 bases, with 18 bases between them. The CDR3 is 16 amino acids. The germline CDR1 and CDR2 sequences are MGHRA and YSYEKL. Here the CDR3 reads CASSYGRGASNEKLFF. CDR3 coding DNA: TGCGCCAGCAGTTACGGGCGGGGGGCAAGTAATGAAAAACTGTTTTTT.

This clone was detected only a few times. This rearrangement joins TRBV29-1 to TRBJ1-5, with D unclear. The CDR3 runs 13 residues. Deletions cut 3 bases from V and 3 bases from J, with 9 bases between. Germline V gives CDR1 SQVTM, CDR2 ANQGSEA. CDR3 in amino acids: CSVEISLNQPQHF. The CDR3 nucleotides are TGCAGCGTTGAGATCAGTCTCAATCAGCCCCAGCATTTT.

The rearrangement uses TRBV2 and TRBJ1-1; tentative D call: TRBD1 (5 bases). The germline V and J ends were trimmed by 6 bases and 1 base, with 9 bases remaining between them. The CDR3 is 13 residues long. Germline V lookup: CDR1 SNHLY, CDR2 FYNNEI. Here the CDR3 reads CASSDDRNTEAFF. In DNA form, the CDR3 reads TGTGCCAGCAGCGACGACAGGAACACTGAAGCTTTCTTT.

This clone was seen once. J is TRBJ2-5 and V is TRBV6-5, with 13 bases matching TRBD2. Germline CDR1 is MNHEY and CDR2 is SVGAGI. This CDR3 has 14 amino acids. V was clipped by 6 bases and J by 11 bases; unmatched bases: 9. This chain's CDR3 is CASSQLAGGFPQYF. The CDR3 DNA is TGTGCCAGCAGCCAACTAGCGGGGGGGTTCCCGCAGTACTTC.

The V and J genes are TRBV18 and TRBJ1-6; D is unresolved. This CDR3 has 15 amino acids. Trimming took off 2 bases at V and 7 bases at J, with 12 bases between the two ends. Germline CDR1 KGHSH, CDR2 LQKENI. CDR3 amino acids: CASSPRPGRNSPLHF. CDR3 coding DNA: TGTGCCAGCTCACCAAGGCCGGGAAGGAATTCACCCCTCCACTTT.

The V gene is TRBV10-3, the J gene TRBJ1-5, with 7 positions matching TRBD1. V trimming: 0 bases; J trimming: 7 bases; junction bases outside the gene matches: 3. This CDR3 contains 14 residues. Germline V gene data show CDR1 as ENHRY and CDR2 as SYGVKD. The CDR3 region is CAISESGGGQPQHF. The DNA of the CDR3 is TGTGCCATCAGTGAGTCAGGGGGCGGGCAGCCCCAGCATTTT.

The genes are TRBV4-1 and TRBJ2-2, with D unclear. Germline values: CDR1 MGHRA, CDR2 YSYEKL. The CDR3 extends over 12 amino acids. V was shortened by 2 bases and J by 4 bases, with 2 bases between the two germline ends. The CDR3 DNA reads TGCGCCAGCAGCCAACGCACCGGGGAGCTGTTTTTT. Protein sequence: CASSQRTGELFF.

The chain has TRBV28 and TRBJ2-7, with D possibly TRBD1 on 8 matching bases. V shed 11 bases and J shed 4 bases, with 18 bases lying between them. Germline CDR1 reads MDHEN; CDR2 reads SYDVKM. The CDR3 has 13 residues. The CDR3 reads CAALTGGGYEQYF. The DNA of the CDR3 is TGTGCCGCGTTAACAGGGGGGGGTTACGAGCAGTACTTC. Full variable domain (missing parts from reference TRBV28 and TRBJ2-7): DVKVTQSSRYLVKRTGEKVFLECVQDMDHENMFWYRQDPGLGLRLIYFSYDVKMKEKGDIPEGYSVSREKKERFSLILESASTNQTSMYLCAALTGGGYEQYFGPGTRLTVT.

This clone was picked up one time. V usage is TRBV3-1 (or the pseudogene TRBV3-2) and J usage is TRBJ2-5; D not resolved. Germline assignment: CDR1 LGHDT and CDR2 YNNKEL (reference sequence). This CDR3 region has 16 residues. With 0 bases removed from V and 2 bases from J, the gap between germline ends came to 13 bases. The CDR3 loop reads CASSQDLYRVQETQYF. The CDR3 DNA sequence: TGTGCCAGCAGCCAAGATCTTTACCGGGTTCAAGAGACCCAGTACTTC.

The CDR3 DNA reads as TGTGCCAGCAGCGTAGGAACAATTCAAGAGACCCAGTACTTC. Translated: CASSVGTIQETQYF. The chain links TRBV9 to TRBJ2-5; D gene ambiguous. The germline CDR1 and CDR2 sequences are SGDLS and YYNGEE. The CDR3 is 14 residues long. Deletions cut 0 bases from V and 2 bases from J, with 8 bases between.

This clone was seen a handful of times. This sequence joins TRBV15 and TRBJ1-4; D gene ambiguous. Trimming removed 4 bases from V and 8 bases from J, with 11 bases in between. The CDR3 runs 13 residues. Germline CDR1 and CDR2: LNHNV and YYDKDF (reference sequence). CDR3 amino acids: CATSTGSGEKLFF. The CDR3 bases are TGTGCCACCAGCACGGGGTCCGGAGAAAAACTGTTTTTT.

This rearrangement joins TRBV18 to TRBJ1-5; TRBD1 matches 10 bases. Germline V gene lookup returns CDR1 KGHSH and CDR2 LQKENI. V was pared by 5 bases and J by 5 bases, with 12 bases of the junction left unmatched. CDR3 length equals 17 residues. The CDR3 DNA is TGTGCCAGCTCAACGACAGGGGGCATGATAGAGGATCAGCCCCAGCATTTT. Protein product: CASSTTGGMIEDQPQHF.

The chain couples TRBV5-6 to TRBJ2-7; 9 positions match TRBD1. Germline V gives CDR1 SGHDT, CDR2 YYEEEE. The V gene end was trimmed by 4 bases and the J gene end by 5 bases; junction bases not matched to a gene: 10. CDR3 length: 15 residues. CDR3 in amino acids: CASSPGTGFYHEQYF. CDR3 coding DNA: TGTGCCAGCAGCCCCGGGACAGGGTTCTATCACGAGCAGTACTTC. Full variable domain (missing parts from reference TRBV5-6 and TRBJ2-7): DAGVTQSPTHLIKTRGQQVTLRCSPKSGHDTVSWYQQALGQGPQFIFQYYEEEERQRGNFPDRFSGHQFPNYSSELNVNALLLGDSALYLCASSPGTGFYHEQYFGPGTRLTVT.

The chain is built from TRBV5-8 and TRBJ2-3; no clear D. The V and J ends lost 5 bases and 1 base respectively, with 8 bases between them. This CDR3 is built from 13 residues. CDR1 and CDR2 from the germline V gene are SGHTS and YDEGEE. The chain's CDR3 is CASSRPGTDTQYF. The CDR3 nucleotides read TGTGCCAGCAGTCGTCCAGGCACAGATACGCAGTATTTT.

The V call is TRBV12-3 or TRBV12-4, the J call TRBJ1-1, with D perhaps TRBD1 (6 bases). The length of the CDR3 is 11 residues. V lost 2 bases to trimming and J lost 11 bases, with 9 bases between them. The CDR3, as DNA: TGTGCCAGCAGTTTAAGGGGGAAGGCTTTCTTT. As protein: CASSLRGKAFF.

The CDR3 loop reads CASSASSNRGFEQYF. The CDR3 region has the DNA TGTGCCAGCAGCGCCTCAAGTAACAGGGGATTCGAGCAGTACTTC. The genes are TRBV9 and TRBJ2-7; 7 nucleotides align to TRBD1. CDR3 length equals 15 residues. Germline V lookup: CDR1 SGDLS, CDR2 YYNGEE. J was trimmed by 6 bases and V by 3 bases; bases with no gene match: 12.

The chain has TRBV11-2 and TRBJ2-7; D is possibly TRBD1 (5 bases). Germline V gene lookup returns CDR1 SGHAT and CDR2 FQNNGV. This CDR3 spans 14 amino acids. Trimming removed 1 base at V and 3 bases at J, with 10 bases between. In DNA form, the CDR3 reads TGTGCCAGCAGCTTAGCAGGGCTCATCTACGAGCAGTACTTC. Translating gives CASSLAGLIYEQYF. Looking up the rest from reference TRBV11-2 and TRBJ2-7 gives the full variable domain: EAGVAQSPRYKIIEKRQSVAFWCNPISGHATLYWYQQILGQGPKLLIQFQNNGVVDDSQLPKDRFSAERLKGVDSTLKIQPAKLEDSAVYLCASSLAGLIYEQYFGPGTRLTVT.

This chain joins TRBV29-1 and TRBJ2-3; 7 bases line up with TRBD2. The CDR3 runs to 14 residues. Germline-derived CDR1 and CDR2 are SQVTM and ANQGSEA. Trimming removed 3 bases from V and 3 bases from J; junction bases left unmatched: 6. The CDR3 spells CSVEGYGGTDTQYF. The CDR3 nucleotides read TGCAGCGTTGAGGGCTACGGGGGGACAGATACGCAGTATTTT.

The rearrangement links TRBV3-1 (or the pseudogene TRBV3-2) to TRBJ1-5, with D tentatively TRBD1 (6 bases). The CDR3 is made up of 14 amino acids. Germline V lookup: CDR1 LGHDT, CDR2 YNNKEL (reference sequence). Trimming stripped 1 base from V and 13 bases from J, with 17 bases between. This CDR3 reads CASSQGGGGAEQHF. CDR3 DNA: TGTGCCAGCAGCCAAGGAGGAGGGGGGGCGGAACAGCATTTT.

For this clone: One end of the junction does not line up with germline, which may come from a read error. The genes are TRBV6-6 and TRBJ1-2; 10 nucleotides agree with TRBD1. The CDR3 contains 16 residues. Germline-derived CDR1 and CDR2 are MNHNY and SVGAGI (reference sequence). CDR3 protein: CSRRRDRGPLNYGYTF. CDR3 DNA: TGTTCCAGAAGGAGGGACAGGGGCCCCCTTAACTATGGCTACACCTTC.

The chain employs TRBV4-1 and TRBJ2-7; tentative D call: TRBD2 (6 bases). Germline CDR1 MGHRA, CDR2 YSYEKL. The CDR3 is 17 residues long. V lost 0 bases, J lost 0 bases, and 15 bases lay in between. DNA for the CDR3: TGCGCCAGCAGCCAAGAGGCGTGGGACTTAAGCTCCTACGAGCAGTACTTC. Its protein is CASSQEAWDLSSYEQYF.

The chain is built from TRBV6-6 and TRBJ2-5; 8 positions match TRBD1. Trimming at V came to 6 bases and at J to 4 bases, leaving 7 bases not matched to a gene. CDR1 MNHNY and CDR2 SVGAGI come from the germline V gene (reference sequence). This CDR3 comprises 14 residues. Here the CDR3 reads CASRAGGSLETQYF. The CDR3 DNA sequence: TGTGCCAGCAGAGCAGGGGGCTCCTTAGAGACCCAGTACTTC.

This chain links TRBV6-2 or TRBV6-3 with TRBJ1-2, with 11 bases that match TRBD1. CDR1 is MNHEY, CDR2 SVGEGT, per germline. The CDR3 contains 16 residues. Germline trimming cut 6 bases from V and 2 bases from J; bases unmatched to any gene: 8. The CDR3 reads CASSPRRDRGNYGYTF. The CDR3 bases are TGTGCCAGCAGCCCTAGGCGGGACAGGGGGAACTATGGCTACACCTTC.

The chain recombines TRBV5-4 with TRBJ1-1; 9 positions agree with TRBD1. This CDR3 has 15 residues. The V and J ends lost 4 bases and 3 bases, in that order; junction bases with no gene match: 7. Germline CDR1 reads SGHNT; CDR2 reads YYREEE (reference sequence). The CDR3 protein is CASSRGTGIDTEAFF. CDR3 in DNA: TGTGCCAGCAGCCGTGGGACAGGGATCGACACTGAAGCTTTCTTT.

This chain's CDR3 is CASRNQDRGYGYTF. CDR3 nucleotides: TGTGCCAGCAGAAACCAGGACAGGGGCTATGGCTACACCTTC. V and J are TRBV28 and TRBJ1-2; the match to TRBD1 covers 9 bases. Unmatched junction bases numbered 6, after V lost 6 bases and J lost 4 bases. Germline V gene lookup returns CDR1 MDHEN and CDR2 SYDVKM. The CDR3 contains 14 residues.

The V gene is TRBV7-9, the J gene TRBJ2-1; D gene uncertain. The V gene lost 5 bases and the J gene lost 8 bases, with 10 bases spanning the gap. This CDR3 spans 12 amino acids. CDR1 and CDR2 (germline): SEHNR, FQNEAQ (reference sequence). In DNA form, the CDR3 reads TGTGCCAGCAGCCCGCGTCCGTATGAGCAGTTCTTC. As protein: CASSPRPYEQFF. Based on the CDR3 plus reference TRBV7-9 and TRBJ2-1, the full variable domain is DTGVSQNPRHKITKRGQNVTFRCDPISEHNRLYWYRQTLGQGPEFLTYFQNEAQLEKSRLLSDRFSAERPKGSFSTLEIQRTEQGDSAMYLCASSPRPYEQFFGPGTRLTVL.

This clone was counted once. V usage is TRBV15 and J usage is TRBJ2-2; weak D call: TRBD2 (6 bases). CDR1 is LNHNV, CDR2 YYDKDF, per germline (reference sequence). This CDR3 has 16 residues. The germline V and J ends were trimmed by 8 bases and 5 bases, with 21 bases remaining between them. The CDR3 nucleotides read TGTGCCACCTATGGGGCGGGACGGGCCACAACCGGGGAGCTGTTTTTT. It encodes CATYGAGRATTGELFF.